This T cell receptor beta chain came from a study of cytomegalovirus exposure and HLA in healthy donors. This clone was picked up one time. The ends lost 1 base at V and 6 bases at J; junction bases unmatched: 4. The CDR3 totals 15 residues. The germline V gene has CDR1 PRHDT and CDR2 FYEKMQ (reference sequence). Both 60 Vbeta primers and 13 Jbeta primers went into the PCR. Here immunoSEQ multiplex PCR was the method, and the copy in TCRdb shows in-frame clones only, minus some. The sample includes 200,000 to 250,000 clones, approximately 84% seen only once; the top ten take about 0.6%. The rearrangement links TRBV13 to TRBJ2-4, with TRBD2 matching 9 bases. The sample was PBMCs. This clonotype was sampled from a middle-aged woman in good health and CMV-seronegative. The CDR3 coding sequence is TGTGCCAGCAGCTTAGTCGCGGGGGGGGGAAACATTCAGTACTTC. Translation: CASSLVAGGGNIQYF.